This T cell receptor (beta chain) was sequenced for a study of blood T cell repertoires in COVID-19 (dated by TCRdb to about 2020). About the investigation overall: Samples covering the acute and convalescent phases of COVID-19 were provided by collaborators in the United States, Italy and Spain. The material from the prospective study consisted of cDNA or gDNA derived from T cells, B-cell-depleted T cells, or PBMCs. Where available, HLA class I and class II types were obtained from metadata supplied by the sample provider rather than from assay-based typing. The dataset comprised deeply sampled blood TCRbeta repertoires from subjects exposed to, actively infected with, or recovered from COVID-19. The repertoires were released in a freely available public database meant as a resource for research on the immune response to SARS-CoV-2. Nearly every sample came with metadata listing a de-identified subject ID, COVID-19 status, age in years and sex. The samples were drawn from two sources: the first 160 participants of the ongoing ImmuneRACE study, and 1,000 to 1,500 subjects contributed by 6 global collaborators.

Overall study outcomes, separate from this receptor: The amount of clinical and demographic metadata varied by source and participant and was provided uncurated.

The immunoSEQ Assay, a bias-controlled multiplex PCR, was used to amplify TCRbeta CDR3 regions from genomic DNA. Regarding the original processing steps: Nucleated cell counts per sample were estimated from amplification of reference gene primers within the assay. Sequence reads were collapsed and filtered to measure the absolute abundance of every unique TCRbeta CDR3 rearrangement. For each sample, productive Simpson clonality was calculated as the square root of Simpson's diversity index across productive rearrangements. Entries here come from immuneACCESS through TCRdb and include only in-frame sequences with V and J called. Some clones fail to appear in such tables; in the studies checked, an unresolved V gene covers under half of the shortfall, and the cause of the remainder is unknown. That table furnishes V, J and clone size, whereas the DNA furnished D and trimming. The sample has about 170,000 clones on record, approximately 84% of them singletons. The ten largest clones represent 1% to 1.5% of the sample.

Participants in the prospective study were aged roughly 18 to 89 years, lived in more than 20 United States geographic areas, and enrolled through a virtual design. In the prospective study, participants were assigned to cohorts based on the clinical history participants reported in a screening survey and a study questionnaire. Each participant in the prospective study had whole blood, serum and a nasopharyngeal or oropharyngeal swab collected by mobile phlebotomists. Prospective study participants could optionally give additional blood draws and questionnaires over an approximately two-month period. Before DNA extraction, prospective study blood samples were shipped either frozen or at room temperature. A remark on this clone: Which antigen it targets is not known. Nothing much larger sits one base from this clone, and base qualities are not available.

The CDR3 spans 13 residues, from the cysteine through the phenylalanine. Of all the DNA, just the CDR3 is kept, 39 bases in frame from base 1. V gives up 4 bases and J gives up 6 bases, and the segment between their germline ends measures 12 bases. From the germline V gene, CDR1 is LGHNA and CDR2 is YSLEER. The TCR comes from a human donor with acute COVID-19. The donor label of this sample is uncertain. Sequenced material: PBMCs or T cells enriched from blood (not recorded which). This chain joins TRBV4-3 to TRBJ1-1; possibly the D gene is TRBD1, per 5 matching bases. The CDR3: CASSLLRGAEAFF. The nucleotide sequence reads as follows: TGCGCCAGCAGCCTCCTACGGGGGGCTGAAGCTTTCTTT.